One sample yielded the 11 T cell receptor beta chains listed below, sequenced in a study of blood T cells in healthy people across ages. A second PCR of roughly 7 to 11 cycles used a sample-barcoded 5' primer and a J-beta primer mix. TCRdb passed the 5' RACE reads through MiXCR, listing each CDR3 protein once. This sample has 500,000 to 600,000 distinct CDR3 sequences, with 25% to 30% found just once. The specimen was blood. These receptors were collected from a woman in her 70s in good health.

This clonotype was observed a few times. V usage is TRBV20-1 and J usage is TRBJ2-3; D possibly corresponds to TRBD2 (6 bases). CDR1 is DFQATT, CDR2 SNEGSKA, per germline (reference sequence). Trimming shortened V by 4 bases and J by 4 bases, and 15 bases separated the two germline ends. CDR3 length: 14 amino acids. The chain's CDR3 is CSATERTGADTQYF. In DNA, the CDR3 is TGCAGTGCTACGGAAAGAACGGGGGCAGATACGCAGTATTTT.

This chain joins TRBV5-5 and TRBJ2-2, with D tentatively TRBD2 (5 bases). CDR3 length: 15 amino acids. CDR1 and CDR2 (germline): SGHKS, YYEKEE (reference sequence). V lost 4 bases to trimming and J lost 5 bases, with 15 bases between them. CDR3 region: CASSRMEDWTGELFF. The DNA of the CDR3 is TGTGCCAGCAGCCGAATGGAGGATTGGACCGGGGAGCTGTTTTTT.

This clonotype was recorded many times. V and J are TRBV7-2 and TRBJ2-5, with TRBD1 matching over 9 bases. The CDR3 consists of 15 residues. CDR1 is SGHTA and CDR2 is FQGNSA in the germline V gene. V lost 1 base to trimming and J lost 5 bases; unmatched junction nucleotides: 5. The CDR3 loop is CASSLGNRGPETQYF. CDR3 in DNA: TGTGCCAGCAGCTTAGGAAACAGGGGGCCGGAGACCCAGTACTTC.

The chain uses TRBV24-1 and TRBJ2-1; D is possibly TRBD1 (6 bases). Trimming pared 4 bases from V and 9 bases from J, leaving 9 bases between. The CDR3 consists of 12 residues. CDR1 and CDR2 (germline): KGHDR, SFDVKD. CDR3 region: CATSETGSEQFF. CDR3 nucleotide sequence: TGTGCCACCAGTGAAACAGGGAGTGAGCAGTTCTTC.

The table lists this clonotype with a few counts. The chain links TRBV5-1 to TRBJ2-1, with 11 bases aligning to TRBD2. V gave up 4 bases and J gave up 7 bases; unmatched junction bases: 10. The V gene's germline CDR1 is SGHRS and CDR2 YFSETQ. CDR3 length equals 16 residues. CDR3 loop: CASSDLAGGRSNEQFF. In DNA, the CDR3 is TGCGCCAGCAGCGATTTAGCGGGGGGGCGGTCGAATGAGCAGTTCTTC.

The J gene is TRBJ2-7, the V gene TRBV20-1; 8 positions agree with TRBD1. Trimming removed 0 bases from V and 6 bases from J; junction bases left unmatched: 10. This CDR3 is 15 amino acids long. Germline V CDR1 and CDR2: DFQATT, SNEGSKA (reference sequence). The DNA for the CDR3 is TGCAGTGCTAGAGAACCAGGGGGCACGGGGGTCGAGCAGTACTTC. It specifies CSAREPGGTGVEQYF.

This rearrangement joins TRBV6-2 or TRBV6-3 to TRBJ2-2; D possibly matches TRBD1 or TRBD2 (5 bases each). Per the germline V gene, CDR1 is MNHEY and CDR2 is SVGEGT. The CDR3 has 16 amino acids. Trimming pared 6 bases from V and 7 bases from J, leaving 21 bases between. The CDR3 nucleotides are TGTGCCAGCAGATCCCGGGACCTGCAACGGGTCGGGGAGCTGTTTTTT. It translates to CASRSRDLQRVGELFF.

In its sample, this clonotype was seen a few times. The chain recombines TRBV7-2 with TRBJ2-2; TRBD1 is a possible D gene (6 bases). The CDR3 contains 16 residues. V was cut by 5 bases and J by 0 bases, with 13 bases left in between. CDR1 and CDR2 from the germline V gene are SGHTA and FQGNSA. CDR3 region: CASSRYRDANTGELFF. CDR3 nucleotide sequence: TGTGCCAGCAGCCGTTACAGGGACGCGAACACCGGGGAGCTGTTTTTT. Looking up the rest from reference TRBV7-2 and TRBJ2-2 gives the full variable domain: GAGVSQSPSNKVTEKGKDVELRCDPISGHTALYWYRQSLGQGLEFLIYFQGNSAPDKSGLPSDRFSAERTGGSVSTLTIQRTQQEDSAVYLCASSRYRDANTGELFFGEGSRLTVL.

V usage is TRBV29-1 and J usage is TRBJ2-3; D is unresolved. Germline V CDR1 and CDR2: SQVTM, ANQGSEA. CDR3 length: 9 amino acids. V shed 8 bases and J shed 5 bases, with 5 bases lying between them. CDR3 coding DNA: TGCAGCAGACTAGATACGCAGTATTTT. Translation: CSRLDTQYF.

V usage is TRBV25-1 and J usage is TRBJ2-3, with 8 bases fitting TRBD1. With 7 bases clipped from V and 3 bases from J, the junction kept 3 bases outside the gene matches. The CDR3 loop spans 13 amino acids. Germline lookup yields CDR1 MGHDK and CDR2 SYGVNS. The CDR3 DNA is TGTGCCAGCAACAGGGGGGCGACAGATACGCAGTATTTT. Amino acids: CASNRGATDTQYF.

The CDR3 reads CASSQSPQGAQDGYTF. The CDR3 DNA follows: TGCGCCAGCAGCCAAAGTCCACAGGGGGCGCAGGATGGCTACACCTTC. The J gene is TRBJ1-2, the V gene TRBV4-1; TRBD1 matches at 9 bases. The CDR3 length is 16 residues. CDR1 and CDR2 from the germline V gene are MGHRA and YSYEKL. After removal of 2 bases from V and 6 bases from J, the junction contained 10 bases not matched to a gene.